The 31 T cell receptor beta chains below all came from one sample that was sequenced in a study of vaccination and CD4 T cells after COVID-19. Researchers used the Oncomine TCR Beta short-read assay to sequence DNA from cultured CD4+ T cells. TCRdb analysed the PCR reads with MiXCR anew, one entry per CDR3 protein. The sample contains 15,000 or so distinct CDR3 sequences, about 55% of which appear only once. Their target antigens are unknown. Treatment given: roughly nine-day PBMC culture with coronavirus spike peptide pools or control peptides (ViraFEST assay). Sample: CD4+ T cells from blood, cultured in vitro. The receptors shown here come from a human donor who had recovered from COVID-19.

This clonotype is medium-sized. The genes are TRBV27 and TRBJ1-5; D gene uncertain. The germline CDR1 and CDR2 sequences are MNHEY and SMNVEV (reference sequence). V shed 5 bases and J shed 2 bases, with 16 bases lying between them. The CDR3 loop spans 16 amino acids. The CDR3 coding sequence is TGTGCCAGCAGTATAACAGCTACCCTCGGCAATCAGCCCCAGCATTTT. This codes for CASSITATLGNQPQHF.

The chain links TRBV20-1 to TRBJ2-7; no definite D call. In germline, CDR1 is DFQATT, CDR2 SNEGSKA (reference sequence). The CDR3 length is 16 residues. The V end lost 3 bases, the J end lost 2 bases, and 20 bases lay between the germline ends. CDR3 nucleotides: TGCAGTGCTAGCCCCCGGACCCACAGTAACGCCTACGAGCAGTACTTC. Its protein is CSASPRTHSNAYEQYF.

The chain has TRBV7-9 and TRBJ1-2, with D hard to call. The V end lost 3 bases, the J end lost 6 bases, and 11 bases lay between the germline ends. CDR3 length equals 13 residues. Germline V lookup: CDR1 SEHNR, CDR2 FQNEAQ (reference sequence). The chain's CDR3 is CASSFGVGDGYTF. CDR3 DNA sequence: TGTGCCAGCAGCTTCGGAGTTGGCGATGGCTACACCTTC.

This chain connects TRBV28 to TRBJ1-1; D perhaps matches TRBD1 (6 bases). Germline V gives CDR1 MDHEN, CDR2 SYDVKM. The germline V and J ends were trimmed by 11 bases and 4 bases, with 14 bases remaining between them. The CDR3 has 12 residues. CDR3 bases: TGTGCCGGGGGCAGGGGCATCACTGAAGCTTTCTTT. This translates into CAGGRGITEAFF.

The table lists this clonotype with a few counts. The chain employs TRBV20-1 and TRBJ2-4; 9 bases fit TRBD1. This CDR3 region has 16 residues. The V gene end was trimmed by 0 bases and the J gene end by 5 bases; junction bases not matched to a gene: 8. CDR1 DFQATT and CDR2 SNEGSKA come from the germline V gene (reference sequence). The CDR3 sequence: CSARDRRTGVENIQYF. DNA of the CDR3: TGCAGTGCTAGAGATAGAAGGACAGGGGTAGAAAACATTCAGTACTTC.

This clonotype was seen a few times. The chain carries TRBV11-2 and TRBJ1-1; 11 bases agree with TRBD1. Germline V CDR1 and CDR2: SGHAT, FQNNGV. V was clipped by 2 bases and J by 4 bases; unmatched bases: 6. The CDR3 runs 16 residues. The chain's CDR3 is CASSLRTGGMGTEAFF. DNA of the CDR3: TGTGCCAGCAGCTTACGGACAGGGGGCATGGGCACTGAAGCTTTCTTT. Using reference TRBV11-2 and TRBJ1-1 for the parts outside the CDR3, the full variable domain is EAGVAQSPRYKIIEKRQSVAFWCNPISGHATLYWYQQILGQGPKLLIQFQNNGVVDDSQLPKDRFSAERLKGVDSTLKIQPAKLEDSAVYLCASSLRTGGMGTEAFFGQGTRLTVV.

The genes are TRBV11-1 and TRBJ2-1; 9 bases are shared with TRBD2. The ends lost 5 bases at V and 10 bases at J; junction bases unmatched: 15. The CDR3 is 16 residues long. Per germline, CDR1 SGHAT and CDR2 FQDESV (reference sequence). The chain's CDR3 is CASSPRGGRARGEQFF. The CDR3 DNA reads as TGTGCCAGCAGCCCCCGCGGCGGGAGGGCCCGGGGAGAGCAGTTCTTC.

In DNA form, the CDR3 reads TGCGCCAGCAGCCAGGACAGGCCAGGGACCTACGAGCAGTACTTC. It is translated as CASSQDRPGTYEQYF. The gene calls are TRBV5-1 and TRBJ2-7; 7 positions agree with TRBD1. Germline V gene lookup returns CDR1 SGHRS and CDR2 YFSETQ. V was pared by 4 bases and J by 2 bases, with 9 bases of the junction left unmatched. The CDR3 extends over 15 amino acids.

This chain uses TRBV10-1 with TRBJ2-3; D is unresolved. Per the germline V gene, CDR1 is WNHNN and CDR2 is SYGVQD (reference sequence). CDR3 length: 13 amino acids. The ends were cut back, 0 bases at V and 3 bases at J, with 4 bases in the middle. CDR3 region: CASSESLTDTQYF. Here the CDR3 DNA reads TGCGCCAGCAGTGAGTCTCTAACAGATACGCAGTATTTT.

The rearrangement uses TRBV28 and TRBJ1-5; TRBD1 aligns across 9 bases. The CDR3 has 15 amino acids. The V and J ends lost 4 bases and 7 bases, in that order; junction bases with no gene match: 8. Germline V lookup: CDR1 MDHEN, CDR2 SYDVKM. The CDR3 protein is CASSSGTGRVQPQHF. As DNA, the CDR3 is TGTGCCAGCAGTTCAGGGACAGGGAGGGTGCAGCCCCAGCATTTT.

The chain has TRBV24-1 and TRBJ2-2; 7 nucleotides agree with TRBD1. CDR3 length: 15 residues. V shed 2 bases, J shed 14 bases, and the junction held 13 bases outside the gene matches. Germline V gives CDR1 KGHDR, CDR2 SFDVKD. CDR3 DNA: TGTGCCACCAGTGATTCCCCCCAGACAGGGAGTAGTCTGTTTTTT. Translated, it gives CATSDSPQTGSSLFF.

This chain joins TRBV2 and TRBJ2-3; D possibly corresponds to TRBD2 (6 bases). V was trimmed by 3 bases and J by 1 base, leaving 8 bases between them. This CDR3 comprises 14 residues. CDR1 and CDR2 from the germline V gene are SNHLY and FYNNEI. The CDR3 region has the DNA TGTGCCAGCAGTGAGGGAGGAGGCACAGATACGCAGTATTTT. Its protein is CASSEGGGTDTQYF.

V is TRBV12-5 and J is TRBJ1-6, with 7 positions matching TRBD1. This CDR3 has 13 residues. CDR1 is LGHNT and CDR2 is FRNRAP in the germline V gene. V lost 9 bases to trimming and J lost 8 bases; unmatched junction nucleotides: 7. CDR3 region: CASQTGRDSPLHF. The CDR3 DNA follows: TGTGCTAGCCAGACAGGGAGGGATTCACCCCTCCACTTT.

The chain has TRBV7-9 and TRBJ1-3; no clear D. This CDR3 spans 15 amino acids. The V end lost 1 base, the J end lost 8 bases, and 15 bases lay between the germline ends. Looked up from germline, CDR1 is SEHNR and CDR2 is FQNEAQ (reference sequence). CDR3 in DNA: TGTGCCAGCAGCTTAGATAAGGGTGCGATGGACACCATATATTTT. It yields the protein CASSLDKGAMDTIYF. The variable domain in full, completed from reference TRBV7-9 and TRBJ1-3, reads DTGVSQNPRHKITKRGQNVTFRCDPISEHNRLYWYRQTLGQGPEFLTYFQNEAQLEKSRLLSDRFSAERPKGSFSTLEIQRTEQGDSAMYLCASSLDKGAMDTIYFGEGSWLTVV.

The chain carries TRBV20-1 and TRBJ1-3; D unclear. Germline CDR1 and CDR2: DFQATT and SNEGSKA (reference sequence). The CDR3 runs to 15 residues. V was clipped by 0 bases and J by 0 bases, with 9 bases between them. CDR3 sequence reads: CSARDARDSGNTIYF. In nucleotides, the CDR3 is TGCAGTGCTAGAGACGCTCGGGACTCTGGAAACACCATATATTTT.

This clonotype is labeled large. This sequence joins TRBV7-6 and TRBJ1-3; 10 nucleotides match TRBD1. V shed 4 bases, J shed 2 bases, and the junction held 5 bases outside the gene matches. The germline V gene has CDR1 SGHVS and CDR2 FNYEAQ. This CDR3 region has 16 residues. The CDR3 region is CASSSRQGATGNTIYF. The CDR3 bases are TGTGCCAGCAGCTCCCGACAGGGGGCAACTGGAAACACCATATATTTT.

The rearrangement joins TRBV24-1 to TRBJ1-5; D ambiguous. Germline-derived CDR1 and CDR2 are KGHDR and SFDVKD. CDR3 length: 14 amino acids. V was clipped by 3 bases and J by 1 base, with 6 bases between them. As DNA, the CDR3 is TGTGCCACCAGTGATCCGTGGAGCAATCAGCCCCAGCATTTT. It codes for CATSDPWSNQPQHF.

The V call is TRBV20-1, the J call TRBJ2-1; 9 nucleotides match TRBD1. Germline V gives CDR1 DFQATT, CDR2 SNEGSKA (reference sequence). The ends lost 3 bases at V and 6 bases at J; junction bases unmatched: 9. The length of the CDR3 is 15 residues. CDR3 in amino acids: CSARGDRDEFNEQFF. The CDR3 nucleotides read TGCAGTGCTAGGGGGGACAGGGATGAGTTCAATGAGCAGTTCTTC.

This clonotype was observed a handful of times. The CDR3: CASRGTVENQPQHF. DNA for the CDR3: TGTGCCAGCAGGGGGACGGTCGAAAATCAGCCCCAGCATTTT. The chain uses TRBV6-1 and TRBJ1-5; a possible D gene is TRBD1 (5 bases). Trimming pared 6 bases from V and 4 bases from J, leaving 13 bases between. The CDR3 is 14 amino acids. The germline gives CDR1 MNHNS, CDR2 SASEGT.

V and J are TRBV5-1 and TRBJ1-2; D possibly corresponds to TRBD1 (5 bases). The germline CDR1 and CDR2 sequences are SGHRS and YFSETQ. There are 15 residues in the CDR3. Trimming removed 4 bases from V and 0 bases from J, with 13 bases in between. DNA of the CDR3: TGCGCCAGCAGCCTATCGAGGGGAGCTAACTATGGCTACACCTTC. Residues: CASSLSRGANYGYTF.

This rearrangement joins TRBV28 to TRBJ2-7; a weak D match, TRBD1 (6 bases). Trimming pared 10 bases from V and 2 bases from J, leaving 12 bases between. This CDR3 has 12 residues. The germline V gene has CDR1 MDHEN and CDR2 SYDVKM. The chain's CDR3 is CATYRAAYEQYF. For the CDR3, the DNA is TGTGCCACCTACAGGGCGGCCTACGAGCAGTACTTC.

This clonotype showed up just a few times. The rearrangement joins TRBV27 to TRBJ1-2, with D uncertain. V was shortened by 6 bases and J by 1 base, with 15 bases between the two germline ends. In germline, CDR1 is MNHEY, CDR2 SMNVEV (reference sequence). The CDR3 extends over 15 amino acids. The CDR3 nucleotides read TGTGCCAGCAGGTTCTCCTCGACGGATAACTATGGCTACACCTTC. This translates into CASRFSSTDNYGYTF.

V usage is TRBV6-4 and J usage is TRBJ1-1, with D maybe TRBD1 (5 bases). With 2 bases removed from V and 4 bases from J, the gap between germline ends came to 17 bases. CDR1 MRHNA and CDR2 SNTAGT come from the germline V gene. The CDR3 runs to 16 residues. CDR3 sequence reads: CASSDLPGRGRTEAFF. In nucleotides, the CDR3 is TGTGCCAGCAGTGACCTGCCGGGGCGCGGGCGCACTGAAGCTTTCTTT.

This clonotype was observed a few times. This chain joins TRBV27 and TRBJ1-2; 9 nucleotides line up with TRBD1. This CDR3 has 15 amino acids. Trimming took 2 bases from V and 5 from J; bases not matched to a gene: 6. The V gene's germline CDR1 is MNHEY and CDR2 SMNVEV (reference sequence). The CDR3 coding sequence is TGTGCCAGCAGTTTACGCACAGGGGGCGAGTATGGCTACACCTTC. Its translation is CASSLRTGGEYGYTF.

This clonotype showed up just a few times. The chain links TRBV24-1 to TRBJ1-1; D perhaps matches TRBD1 (6 bases). The germline V gene has CDR1 KGHDR and CDR2 SFDVKD. Trimming shortened V by 4 bases and J by 5 bases, and 10 bases separated the two germline ends. The CDR3 has 13 amino acids. CDR3 sequence (DNA): TGTGCCACCAGTGACCTACAGGGAACTGAAGCTTTCTTT. Translating gives CATSDLQGTEAFF.

In its sample, this clonotype was seen a few times. The V call is TRBV12-3 or TRBV12-4, the J call TRBJ2-7; 10 bases fit TRBD2. The CDR3 totals 15 residues. With V trimmed by 6 bases and J by 4 bases, 9 bases remained unmatched. The CDR3 loop is CASSPPSGGTYEQYF. The CDR3 DNA reads as TGTGCCAGCAGCCCGCCTAGCGGGGGAACTTACGAGCAGTACTTC.

A note on this clonotype: The junction departs from the called germline gene at one end, perhaps through a read error. The V gene is TRBV20-1, the J gene TRBJ1-1; maybe TRBD1 (6 bases). The CDR3 length is 12 residues. CDR1 is DFQATT, CDR2 SNEGSKA, per germline (reference sequence). The chain's CDR3 is CSARGLTGEAFF. The DNA for the CDR3 is TGCAGTGCCAGAGGCCTCACAGGGGAAGCTTTCTTT.

The gene calls are TRBV7-9 and TRBJ2-4, with 8 bases lining up with TRBD2. V was clipped by 5 bases and J by 8 bases; unmatched bases: 8. Germline V CDR1 and CDR2: SEHNR, FQNEAQ (reference sequence). The CDR3 loop spans 14 amino acids. Here the CDR3 reads CASSPTSGGYIQYF. The CDR3 bases are TGTGCCAGCAGCCCTACTAGCGGCGGATACATTCAGTACTTC.

The rearrangement uses TRBV28 and TRBJ2-7; TRBD2 aligns across 10 bases. Losses at the gene ends were 4 bases for V and 0 bases for J; bases not matched to a gene: 3. CDR3 length: 15 amino acids. Germline CDR1 MDHEN, CDR2 SYDVKM. The CDR3 loop is CASSSSGRVSYEQYF. For the CDR3, the DNA is TGTGCCAGCAGTTCTAGCGGGAGAGTCTCCTACGAGCAGTACTTC.

This clonotype was detected a few times. V is TRBV7-2 and J is TRBJ1-3; D not certain. CDR3 length: 15 amino acids. V lost 1 base and J lost 2, with 9 bases in between. Germline lookup yields CDR1 SGHTA and CDR2 FQGNSA. CDR3 sequence reads: CASSLDGSPGNTIYF. The CDR3 DNA reads as TGTGCCAGCAGCTTAGATGGCTCCCCTGGAAACACCATATATTTT. The whole variable domain, remainder taken from reference TRBV7-2 and TRBJ1-3, is GAGVSQSPSNKVTEKGKDVELRCDPISGHTALYWYRQSLGQGLEFLIYFQGNSAPDKSGLPSDRFSAERTGGSVSTLTIQRTQQEDSAVYLCASSLDGSPGNTIYFGEGSWLTVV.

The chain links TRBV7-3 to TRBJ2-3; maybe TRBD1 (6 bases). Germline V lookup: CDR1 SGHTA, CDR2 FQGTGA. This CDR3 has 15 residues. The ends were cut back, 5 bases at V and 4 bases at J, with 16 bases in the middle. This CDR3 is CASSPSSGGPDTQYF. CDR3 coding DNA: TGTGCCAGCAGCCCCTCGAGTGGGGGCCCAGATACGCAGTATTTT.